This is a list of T cell receptor beta chains from one sample in a study of cytomegalovirus exposure and HLA in healthy donors. The table came from immunoSEQ multiplex PCR; TCRdb's copy has only in-frame clones and leaves some out. This table has 100,000 or so clones, around 74% appearing once. The sequencing input was PBMCs. Source of these receptors: a man in his forties in good health and CMV-seronegative. The CDR3 runs from the conserved cysteine through the conserved F or W. The order of the fields is J gene, V gene, clone size, D gene, CDR3 DNA, CDR3 protein. D genes are given only for firm matches. Expanded clones get a size class; other rows say once, few or many, or leave the size out.

j_call: TRBJ2-7
v_call: TRBV28
clone_size: few
d_call: TRBD2
cdr3_nt: TGTGCCAGCAGTGGGGGGGCCTACGAGCAGTACTTC
cdr3_aa: CASSGGAYEQYF

j_call: TRBJ2-1
v_call: TRBV6-1
clone_size: -
d_call: TRBD1
cdr3_nt: TGTGCCAGCATCACCTCCGGGACAGGGGTCAATGAGCAGTTCTTC
cdr3_aa: CASITSGTGVNEQFF

j_call: TRBJ2-3
v_call: TRBV5-4
clone_size: -
d_call: -
cdr3_nt: TGTGCCAGCAGCTTGGACAGGGCCACAGATACGCAGTATTTT
cdr3_aa: CASSLDRATDTQYF

j_call: TRBJ2-7
v_call: TRBV18
clone_size: few
d_call: -
cdr3_nt: TGTGCCAGCTCACCGAGTAGCTCCTACGAGCAGTACTTC
cdr3_aa: CASSPSSSYEQYF

j_call: TRBJ2-3
v_call: TRBV19
clone_size: -
d_call: -
cdr3_nt: TGTGCCAGTACCACCGGGACTGGGGCAGATACGCAGTATTTT
cdr3_aa: CASTTGTGADTQYF

j_call: TRBJ2-2
v_call: TRBV7-6
clone_size: -
d_call: TRBD2
cdr3_nt: TGTGCCAGCAGCTTAGCCGGACTAGCGGGGGGGCGGAACACCGGGGAGCTGTTTTTT
cdr3_aa: CASSLAGLAGGRNTGELFF

j_call: TRBJ2-2
v_call: TRBV9
clone_size: -
d_call: -
cdr3_nt: TGTGCCAGCAGCGTAGGCTCCCACGGGACAACAAACACCGGGGAGCTGTTTTTT
cdr3_aa: CASSVGSHGTTNTGELFF

j_call: TRBJ2-1
v_call: TRBV7-8
clone_size: -
d_call: TRBD2
cdr3_nt: TGTGCCAGCAGCTTAGAATGGGGGGAGGGCGGAAATGAGCAGTTCTTC
cdr3_aa: CASSLEWGEGGNEQFF

j_call: TRBJ2-1
v_call: TRBV14
clone_size: few
d_call: -
cdr3_nt: TGTGCCAGCAGCCAAGAGGCTTACAATGAGCAGTTCTTC
cdr3_aa: CASSQEAYNEQFF

j_call: TRBJ2-7
v_call: TRBV5-1
clone_size: once
d_call: -
cdr3_nt: TGCGCCAGCAGCTTGGGAATCAGGGGTTCCCGAAACTACGAGCAGTACTTC
cdr3_aa: CASSLGIRGSRNYEQYF

j_call: TRBJ2-3
v_call: TRBV13
clone_size: few
d_call: TRBD2
cdr3_nt: TGTGCCAGCAGCTTAGTCGGACTAGCGGGAGTCACAGATACGCAGTATTTT
cdr3_aa: CASSLVGLAGVTDTQYF

j_call: TRBJ1-1
v_call: TRBV4-2
clone_size: few
d_call: -
cdr3_nt: TGTGCCAGCAGCCAAAAGGAGGGTTACAAAGCTTTCTTT
cdr3_aa: CASSQKEGYKAFF

j_call: TRBJ2-7
v_call: TRBV5-1
clone_size: -
d_call: -
cdr3_nt: TGCGCCAGCGGGCCTCCCGGGACTTCTCCCTACGAGCAGTACTTC
cdr3_aa: CASGPPGTSPYEQYF

j_call: TRBJ2-5
v_call: TRBV7-9
clone_size: -
d_call: -
cdr3_nt: TGTGCCAGCAGCTTAGCTCTCGAGACCCAGTACTTC
cdr3_aa: CASSLALETQYF

j_call: TRBJ1-6
v_call: TRBV14
clone_size: -
d_call: -
cdr3_nt: TGTGCCAGCAGCCCGCCGGGGGGGCTAGGTTCACCCCTCCACTTT
cdr3_aa: CASSPPGGLGSPLHF

j_call: TRBJ2-7
v_call: TRBV6-5
clone_size: few
d_call: -
cdr3_nt: TGTGCCAGCAGTTACTCGACAGGCTACGAGCAGTACTTC
cdr3_aa: CASSYSTGYEQYF

j_call: TRBJ2-7
v_call: TRBV7-2
clone_size: -
d_call: -
cdr3_nt: TGTGCCAGCAGCTGGTCAGTCGACTCCTACGAGCAGTACTTC
cdr3_aa: CASSWSVDSYEQYF

j_call: TRBJ2-6
v_call: TRBV19
clone_size: -
d_call: -
cdr3_nt: TGTGCCAGTAGAATACAGGGTTTTGGGGCCAACGTCCTGACTTTC
cdr3_aa: CASRIQGFGANVLTF

j_call: TRBJ2-1
v_call: TRBV7-2
clone_size: -
d_call: -
cdr3_nt: TGTGCCAGCAGCTTAGAAGCGGGCAGAGGCTATGAGCAGTTCTTC
cdr3_aa: CASSLEAGRGYEQFF

j_call: TRBJ1-2
v_call: TRBV27
clone_size: -
d_call: -
cdr3_nt: TGTGCCAGCACCAGGCTGGACGGTGGGGGCTTTGGCTACACCTTC
cdr3_aa: CASTRLDGGGFGYTF

j_call: TRBJ2-3
v_call: TRBV2
clone_size: -
d_call: TRBD1
cdr3_nt: TGTGCCAGCAGTGAACCCGGGACAGGGGGTACAGATACGCAGTATTTT
cdr3_aa: CASSEPGTGGTDTQYF

j_call: TRBJ2-7
v_call: TRBV14
clone_size: -
d_call: -
cdr3_nt: TGTGCCAGCAGCCAAGATCAAACAGGGATGTACGAGCAGTACTTC
cdr3_aa: CASSQDQTGMYEQYF

j_call: TRBJ1-4
v_call: TRBV15
clone_size: -
d_call: -
cdr3_nt: TGTGCCACCAGCAGAGATGTCAGGGTCGGCGAAAAACTGTTTTTT
cdr3_aa: CATSRDVRVGEKLFF

j_call: TRBJ2-1
v_call: TRBV5-1
clone_size: -
d_call: -
cdr3_nt: TGCGCCAGCAGCTTGGCCAGAGGGATCGATGAGCAGTTCTTC
cdr3_aa: CASSLARGIDEQFF

j_call: TRBJ1-2
v_call: TRBV6-1
clone_size: -
d_call: TRBD1
cdr3_nt: TGTGCCAGCAACTCACCACAGGGGGGCTATGGCTACACCTTC
cdr3_aa: CASNSPQGGYGYTF

j_call: TRBJ2-1
v_call: TRBV6-1
clone_size: -
d_call: -
cdr3_nt: TGTGCCATCATAGAGGGTGGCAATGAGCAGTTCTTC
cdr3_aa: CAIIEGGNEQFF

j_call: TRBJ2-7
v_call: TRBV7-9
clone_size: few
d_call: -
cdr3_nt: TGTGCCAGCAGCTTAGCGGGGGGCTACGAGCAGTACTTC
cdr3_aa: CASSLAGGYEQYF

j_call: TRBJ1-1
v_call: TRBV6-5
clone_size: -
d_call: TRBD1
cdr3_nt: TGTGCCAGCAACCGGGACAGCGCTACCACTGAAGCTTTCTTT
cdr3_aa: CASNRDSATTEAFF

j_call: TRBJ1-1
v_call: TRBV7-9
clone_size: -
d_call: -
cdr3_nt: TGTGCCAGCAGCTCTTCGGCAGGAGCTTTCTTT
cdr3_aa: CASSSSAGAFF

j_call: TRBJ2-7
v_call: TRBV5-6
clone_size: -
d_call: -
cdr3_nt: TGTGCCAGCAGCTTACTACAGGTGTACGAGCAGTACTTC
cdr3_aa: CASSLLQVYEQYF

j_call: TRBJ2-7
v_call: TRBV9
clone_size: -
d_call: TRBD2
cdr3_nt: TGTGCCAGCAGCGTAGGTGGAGCGGGGGGCACCTACGAGCAGTACTTC
cdr3_aa: CASSVGGAGGTYEQYF

j_call: TRBJ1-1
v_call: TRBV4-1
clone_size: -
d_call: -
cdr3_nt: TGCGCCAGCAGCCAAGCAAGTTGGAGGACTGAAGCTTTCTTT
cdr3_aa: CASSQASWRTEAFF

j_call: TRBJ2-7
v_call: TRBV5-1
clone_size: -
d_call: -
cdr3_nt: TGCGCCAGCAGCGCGGGGACAGTCTACGAGCAGTACTTC
cdr3_aa: CASSAGTVYEQYF

j_call: TRBJ2-1
v_call: TRBV6-5
clone_size: -
d_call: TRBD1
cdr3_nt: TGTGCCAGCAGCCGGAACAGGGGTTCCTACAATGAGCAGTTCTTC
cdr3_aa: CASSRNRGSYNEQFF

j_call: TRBJ2-2
v_call: TRBV9
clone_size: once
d_call: -
cdr3_nt: TGTGCCAGCAGCGCGGCGGTGAACACCGGGGAGCTGTTTTTT
cdr3_aa: CASSAAVNTGELFF

j_call: TRBJ2-7
v_call: TRBV10-3
clone_size: -
d_call: TRBD1
cdr3_nt: TGTGCCATCAGACCCGACAGGGGCTACGAGCAGTACTTC
cdr3_aa: CAIRPDRGYEQYF

j_call: TRBJ2-7
v_call: TRBV16
clone_size: -
d_call: TRBD2
cdr3_nt: TGTGCCAGCAGCCAATCCGGACTAGCGGGAGGGTCCTACGAGCAGTACTTC
cdr3_aa: CASSQSGLAGGSYEQYF

j_call: TRBJ2-7
v_call: TRBV29-1
clone_size: -
d_call: -
cdr3_nt: TGCAGCGTTGTCACGGCCTTAAAAGGGGGTGAGCAGTACTTC
cdr3_aa: CSVVTALKGGEQYF

j_call: TRBJ1-1
v_call: TRBV11-2
clone_size: once
d_call: TRBD1
cdr3_nt: TGTGCCAGCAGCTTAGATCGCGACAGGGGATTTCAAGCTTTCTTT
cdr3_aa: CASSLDRDRGFQAFF

j_call: TRBJ2-3
v_call: TRBV11-2
clone_size: -
d_call: -
cdr3_nt: TGTGCCAGCACCCCGAGCCAGGGCGGGATAGGAGCAGATACGCAGTATTTT
cdr3_aa: CASTPSQGGIGADTQYF

j_call: TRBJ2-6
v_call: TRBV4-3
clone_size: -
d_call: -
cdr3_nt: TGCGCCAGCAGCCAAGAATCTGTTAAGACCGCGGGGAACTCTCGGGCCAACGTCCTGACTTTC
cdr3_aa: CASSQESVKTAGNSRANVLTF

j_call: TRBJ1-3
v_call: TRBV7-9
clone_size: -
d_call: -
cdr3_nt: TGTGCCAGCAGCTTACGAGGGTCTGGAAACACCATATATTTT
cdr3_aa: CASSLRGSGNTIYF

j_call: TRBJ2-1
v_call: TRBV19
clone_size: -
d_call: TRBD1
cdr3_nt: TGTGCCAGTAGTACCGGGACAGGGTTTGAGCAGTTCTTC
cdr3_aa: CASSTGTGFEQFF

j_call: TRBJ1-2
v_call: TRBV6-5
clone_size: -
d_call: -
cdr3_nt: TGTGCCAGCAGTTACTCAAACAGGGAGGGCTACACCTTC
cdr3_aa: CASSYSNREGYTF

j_call: TRBJ2-3
v_call: TRBV27
clone_size: once
d_call: -
cdr3_nt: TGTGCCAGCAGTTATCAGGGGAACACAGATACGCAGTATTTT
cdr3_aa: CASSYQGNTDTQYF

j_call: TRBJ2-7
v_call: TRBV6-1
clone_size: -
d_call: -
cdr3_nt: TGTGCCAGCAGGGGACAAAGCTCCTACGAGCAGTACTTC
cdr3_aa: CASRGQSSYEQYF

j_call: TRBJ1-1
v_call: TRBV19
clone_size: -
d_call: TRBD1
cdr3_nt: TGTGCCAGTAGGAGGGGGGACAGGGAGGTGTACACTGAAGCTTTCTTT
cdr3_aa: CASRRGDREVYTEAFF

j_call: TRBJ1-2
v_call: TRBV2
clone_size: -
d_call: -
cdr3_nt: TGTGCCAGCAGAAGACAGGCCTACTATGGCTACACCTTC
cdr3_aa: CASRRQAYYGYTF

j_call: TRBJ1-1
v_call: TRBV15
clone_size: -
d_call: -
cdr3_nt: TGTGCCACCAGCAGAGATTGGAGGCAGCCTGAAGCTTTCTTT
cdr3_aa: CATSRDWRQPEAFF

j_call: TRBJ2-1
v_call: TRBV7-9
clone_size: -
d_call: TRBD1
cdr3_nt: TGTGCCAGCATCCAATTCCCGGGACAGGGGGGGATTTTCTTC
cdr3_aa: CASIQFPGQGGIFF

j_call: TRBJ2-1
v_call: TRBV6-5
clone_size: -
d_call: TRBD1
cdr3_nt: TGTGCCAGCAGACCCGACAGGGTGGTTAGAAATGAGCAGTTCTTC
cdr3_aa: CASRPDRVVRNEQFF

j_call: TRBJ1-5
v_call: TRBV7-9
clone_size: -
d_call: TRBD1
cdr3_nt: TGTGCCAGCAGCTTCGGGACAGGGGGCCTTACTGATCAGCCCCAGCATTTT
cdr3_aa: CASSFGTGGLTDQPQHF

j_call: TRBJ1-4
v_call: TRBV7-2
clone_size: -
d_call: TRBD1
cdr3_nt: TGTGCCAGCAGCCCGAGCGGGACAGGGGCTGAAAAACTGTTTTTT
cdr3_aa: CASSPSGTGAEKLFF

j_call: TRBJ1-4
v_call: TRBV5-3
clone_size: few
d_call: -
cdr3_nt: TGTGCCAGAAGCTTGGTAAGCAGTGCGACTCGGGAAAAACTGTTTTTT
cdr3_aa: CARSLVSSATREKLFF

j_call: TRBJ1-4
v_call: TRBV19
clone_size: few
d_call: TRBD1
cdr3_nt: TGTGCCGTCAGGGGGCCCACTAATGAAAAACTGTTTTTT
cdr3_aa: CAVRGPTNEKLFF

j_call: TRBJ1-5
v_call: TRBV11-2
clone_size: -
d_call: -
cdr3_nt: TGTGCCAGCAGCTACGGGGGGGGAATTAGCAATCAGCCCCAGCATTTT
cdr3_aa: CASSYGGGISNQPQHF

j_call: TRBJ2-1
v_call: TRBV6-1
clone_size: few
d_call: -
cdr3_nt: TGTGCCAGCAGTGATAGAGGGCCCTACAATGAGCAGTTCTTC
cdr3_aa: CASSDRGPYNEQFF